What follows is one T cell receptor beta chain and its context. No antigen is known for it. This sample is drawn from a study of shared clonotypes between healthy human individuals. Study-wide background: The donors, a couple of women and a few men, were aged 18 to 49.

Only CD45RO-negative cells positively selected for CCR7 counted as naive CD8 cells, so terminally differentiated effector memory CD45RA+ cells were excluded. Repertoires were generated with immunoSEQ multiplex PCR, while TCRdb's copy carries only in-frame clones and drops some. The sample lists 750,000 to 1,000,000 clones, 80% to 95% occurring once. Trimming shortened V by 3 bases and J by 3 bases, and 10 bases separated the two germline ends. There are 14 residues in the CDR3. Looked up from germline, CDR1 is SGHTS and CDR2 is YDEGEE. Overall study results and limits: Shared clonotypes: about 5% naive CD4, roughly 3.5% naive CD8, 2.3% memory CD4, about 0.4% memory CD8. It was anticipated that sequencing depth would influence how many clonotypes donors shared.

This chain connects TRBV5-8 to TRBJ1-3, with a weak D call TRBD1 (5 bases). The sequence came from a man aged 30 to 45 in good health. The sequencing sample was made of naive CD8+ T cells sorted from blood. The CDR3 DNA reads as TGTGCCAGCAGCTCGAGACAGTATGGAAACACCATATATTTT. Its protein is CASSSRQYGNTIYF.